Following are 21 T cell receptor beta chains from one sample sequenced in a study of blood T cells in healthy people across ages. A second PCR, run for roughly 7 to 12 cycles, used a sample-barcoded 5' primer plus a J-beta primer mix. One entry per CDR3 protein results from TCRdb running MiXCR on the 5' RACE reads. The sample holds 780,000 or so distinct CDR3 sequences; roughly three fifths are singletons and the top ten take under 30%. The material sequenced was blood. The receptors originated from a man aged 35 to 55 in good health.

The sample holds one count of this clonotype. The rearrangement links TRBV27 to TRBJ1-5; 9 nucleotides agree with TRBD1. J was trimmed by 4 bases and V by 7 bases; bases with no gene match: 8. The CDR3 length is 15 residues. CDR1 is MNHEY and CDR2 is SMNVEV in the germline V gene (reference sequence). The CDR3 region is CASKKDRGSNQPQHF. CDR3 nucleotide sequence: TGTGCCAGCAAAAAGGACAGGGGATCAAATCAGCCCCAGCATTTT.

This clonotype has only a few counts. The V gene is TRBV4-3, the J gene TRBJ2-3; no reliable D call. The ends were cut back, 0 bases at V and 4 bases at J, with 8 bases in the middle. Germline V gives CDR1 LGHNA, CDR2 YSLEER. The CDR3 is 14 amino acids. Here the CDR3 DNA reads TGCGCCAGCAGCCAAGATGCCCAGTCAGATACGCAGTATTTT. Residues: CASSQDAQSDTQYF.

There are a few counts of this clonotype. The rearrangement joins TRBV28 to TRBJ2-7; unclear D gene. CDR1 and CDR2 from the germline V gene are MDHEN and SYDVKM. The V end was cut by 6 bases, the J end by 3 bases, with 15 bases between. This CDR3 region has 14 residues. CDR3 bases: TGTGCCAGCAGCAGACCGGGCTCAAACTACGAGCAGTACTTC. This codes for CASSRPGSNYEQYF.

This sequence joins TRBV7-3 and TRBJ2-1, with TRBD2 matching 8 bases. In germline, CDR1 is SGHTA, CDR2 FQGTGA. After removal of 5 bases from V and 5 bases from J, the junction contained 11 bases not matched to a gene. The CDR3 loop spans 16 amino acids. The CDR3 nucleotides read TGTGCCAGCAGCACACCCCGGGGGGGCAGTGACAATGAGCAGTTCTTC. As protein: CASSTPRGGSDNEQFF.

This clonotype was seen once. The chain joins TRBV5-1 to TRBJ2-7; D gene uncertain. V lost 4 bases to trimming and J lost 5 bases, with 16 bases between them. This CDR3 has 14 residues. Germline loops: CDR1 SGHRS, CDR2 YFSETQ. CDR3 DNA: TGCGCCAGCAGCGTGGCTCTGACTTCCAACGAGCAGTACTTC. Amino acids: CASSVALTSNEQYF.

This clonotype was observed a handful of times. This chain connects TRBV27 to TRBJ2-4; TRBD1 aligns across 8 bases. Gene TRBJ2-7 matches the end of the DNA better, so the J call may be wrong. The CDR3 sequence is 14 residues long. The germline V gene has CDR1 MNHEY and CDR2 SMNVEV (reference sequence). The CDR3 is CASSPGQGADEQYF. CDR3 DNA: TGTGCCAGCAGTCCCGGACAGGGAGCGGACGAGCAGTACTTC.

The CDR3 protein is CASSLLSWQGGGTEAFF. Written as DNA, the CDR3 is TGTGCCAGCAGCCTCCTCTCCTGGCAGGGGGGGGGCACTGAAGCTTTCTTT. V gene TRBV11-3 combines with J gene TRBJ1-1, with 7 bases aligning to TRBD1. The CDR3 has 17 residues. CDR1 is SGHNT and CDR2 is YENEEA in the germline V gene. J lost 4 bases, V lost 5 bases, and 16 bases had no gene match. Filled out from reference TRBV11-3 and TRBJ1-1, the complete variable domain reads EAGVVQSPRYKIIEKKQPVAFWCNPISGHNTLYWYLQNLGQGPELLIRYENEEAVDDSQLPKDRFSAERLKGVDSTLKIQPAELGDSAVYLCASSLLSWQGGGTEAFFGQGTRLTVV.

The V and J genes are TRBV5-6 and TRBJ2-7, with D maybe TRBD1 (5 bases). Germline CDR1 and CDR2: SGHDT and YYEEEE. Trimming stripped 0 bases from V and 4 bases from J, with 8 bases between. CDR3 length: 13 residues. CDR3 nucleotides: TGTGCCAGCAGCTTGGGACAGCAGTACGAGCAGTACTTC. Residues: CASSLGQQYEQYF.

The J gene is TRBJ2-1, the V gene TRBV14, with 7 bases fitting TRBD1. CDR1 SGHDN and CDR2 FVKESK come from the germline V gene. V gave up 0 bases and J gave up 3 bases; unmatched junction bases: 5. This CDR3 has 16 amino acids. This CDR3 is CASSQDPGGFYNEQFF. The CDR3 bases are TGTGCCAGCAGCCAAGACCCAGGGGGTTTCTACAATGAGCAGTTCTTC.

This clonotype was found a few times. The CDR3 reads CASSLATQGLGETQYF. The CDR3 DNA sequence: TGCGCCAGCAGCTTGGCAACCCAGGGGCTTGGAGAGACCCAGTACTTC. The chain employs TRBV5-1 and TRBJ2-5, with D perhaps TRBD1 (6 bases). Trimming pared 0 bases from V and 4 bases from J, leaving 16 bases between. The CDR3 contains 16 residues. The germline V gene encodes CDR1 SGHRS and CDR2 YFSETQ.

The sample holds a few counts of this clonotype. This chain joins TRBV28 and TRBJ2-1, with TRBD2 identical over 8 bases. V lost 8 bases, J lost 7 bases, and 19 bases stayed unmatched. Germline values: CDR1 MDHEN, CDR2 SYDVKM. This CDR3 has 17 residues. As DNA, the CDR3 is TGTGCCAGCTTCCCCCCATCGCGCGGGGGGAGGAAGAATGAGCAGTTCTTC. This sequence encodes CASFPPSRGGRKNEQFF.

This chain uses TRBV11-3 with TRBJ2-1, with 10 nucleotides matching TRBD2. V shed 6 bases, J shed 3 bases, and the junction held 8 bases outside the gene matches. The CDR3 length is 16 residues. From germline, CDR1 is SGHNT and CDR2 YENEEA. CDR3 residues: CASSLGLAAFYNEQFF. The CDR3 DNA reads as TGTGCCAGCAGTCTAGGACTAGCGGCCTTCTACAATGAGCAGTTCTTC. The whole variable domain, remainder taken from reference TRBV11-3 and TRBJ2-1, is EAGVVQSPRYKIIEKKQPVAFWCNPISGHNTLYWYLQNLGQGPELLIRYENEEAVDDSQLPKDRFSAERLKGVDSTLKIQPAELGDSAVYLCASSLGLAAFYNEQFFGPGTRLTVL.

The chain links TRBV18 to TRBJ2-5; TRBD1 might be the D (6 bases). Trimming took off 0 bases at V and 0 bases at J, with 8 bases between the two ends. The CDR3 is 15 amino acids. Germline CDR1 reads KGHSH; CDR2 reads LQKENI. The DNA of the CDR3 is TGTGCCAGCTCACCACCCCGGGACAACCAAGAGACCCAGTACTTC. It is translated as CASSPPRDNQETQYF.

The V and J genes are TRBV20-1 and TRBJ2-1; D may match TRBD1 or TRBD2 (5 bases each). Germline V gene sequence: CDR1 DFQATT, CDR2 SNEGSKA (reference sequence). The CDR3 extends over 12 amino acids. V was trimmed by 3 bases and J by 9 bases, leaving 12 bases between them. This chain's CDR3 is CSAREDTTEQFF. In DNA, the CDR3 is TGCAGTGCTAGGGAGGACACAACTGAGCAGTTCTTC.

This clonotype showed up just a few times. V gene TRBV15 combines with J gene TRBJ1-1; 10 nucleotides line up with TRBD1. V shed 5 bases and J 5 bases; nucleotides not matched to a gene: 8. CDR1 is LNHNV, CDR2 YYDKDF, per germline (reference sequence). The CDR3 runs to 15 residues. The CDR3 DNA reads as TGTGCCACCAGCGTACCGGGACAGGGGTGGACTGAAGCTTTCTTT. It yields the protein CATSVPGQGWTEAFF. Variable domain in full (rest from reference TRBV15 and TRBJ1-1): DAMVIQNPRYQVTQFGKPVTLSCSQTLNHNVMYWYQQKSSQAPKLLFHYYDKDFNNEADTPDNFQSRRPNTSFCFLDIRSPGLGDTAMYLCATSVPGQGWTEAFFGQGTRLTVV.

The rearrangement uses TRBV9 and TRBJ2-2; 7 nucleotides line up with TRBD1. Germline trimming cut 0 bases from V and 4 bases from J; bases unmatched to any gene: 3. CDR1 is SGDLS, CDR2 YYNGEE, per germline. The CDR3 totals 15 residues. The CDR3 DNA reads as TGTGCCAGCAGCGTAGTACAGGGGTCCACCGGGGAGCTGTTTTTT. It yields the protein CASSVVQGSTGELFF.

This clonotype has a handful of counts. This chain links TRBV10-3 with TRBJ2-5; D perhaps matches TRBD1 (5 bases). The CDR3 is 16 amino acids. Trimming removed 4 bases from V and 0 bases from J, with 15 bases in between. The germline gives CDR1 ENHRY, CDR2 SYGVKD. The CDR3 coding sequence is TGTGCCATCAGTGTCCGGTCAGGGCCGTACCAAGAGACCCAGTACTTC. Translation gives CAISVRSGPYQETQYF.

The genes are TRBV10-3 and TRBJ2-3, with 7 bases identical to TRBD1. The CDR3 length is 15 residues. V shed 5 bases and J 1 base; nucleotides not matched to a gene: 6. Looked up from germline, CDR1 is ENHRY and CDR2 is SYGVKD. The CDR3 nucleotides are TGTGCCATCAGTCCACAGGGGTTGGGCACAGATACGCAGTATTTT. Encoded protein: CAISPQGLGTDTQYF.

Of note for this clonotype: A much larger clone is a single base away; this may be a read error. The gene calls are TRBV12-3 or TRBV12-4 and TRBJ2-3; 8 bases match TRBD1. The CDR3 length is 14 residues. The chain's CDR3 is CASRPGQGPDAQYF. Written as DNA, the CDR3 is TGTGCCAGCAGACCAGGACAGGGTCCAGATGCGCAGTATTTT.

The chain uses TRBV20-1 and TRBJ2-7; a possible D gene is TRBD1 (6 bases). The CDR3 is made up of 16 amino acids. V dropped 1 base and J dropped 5 bases, with 21 bases sitting between them. CDR1 is DFQATT and CDR2 is SNEGSKA in the germline V gene (reference sequence). The CDR3 DNA is TGCAGTGCTAGAGCCCTCAGCCGGGACACATATGACGAGCAGTACTTC. Translation gives CSARALSRDTYDEQYF.

The chain uses TRBV4-1 and TRBJ2-5; D remains ambiguous. The end of the DNA is better explained by TRBJ2-1, so the J call may be wrong. Looked up from germline, CDR1 is MGHRA and CDR2 is YSYEKL. The CDR3 covers 15 residues. CDR3 bases: TGCGCCAGCAGCCAAGATCCAGGTTCCCAAGAGACCCAGTTCTTC. Amino acid sequence: CASSQDPGSQETQFF.